This T cell receptor (beta chain) stems from a study of T cell responses to AZD1222 COVID-19 vaccine. General study results and limits: The repertoires were collected only after the peak T cell response. Baseline seropositivity characterized only six or seven AZD1222 recipients. Rises in breadth and depth of Spike-specific TCRs came after two AZD1222 doses.

Produced via immunoSEQ multiplex PCR; TCRdb's table is partial and in-frame only. Of approximately 150,000 clones listed, about nine tenths are singletons. With regard to this clone: Antigen specificity is unknown.

Trimming took off 5 bases at V and 5 bases at J, with 15 bases between the two ends. This CDR3 region has 15 residues. Germline loops: CDR1 MGHRA, CDR2 YSYEKL. The chain links TRBV4-1 to TRBJ1-4; D is ambiguous. The sequenced sample was peripheral blood, obtained on day 0 of AZD1222 vaccination. This clonotype originated in an adult in good health. In DNA form, the CDR3 reads TGCGCCAGCAGCTTTTCCCGCTCGGGGAATGAAAAACTGTTTTTT. Protein product: CASSFSRSGNEKLFF.